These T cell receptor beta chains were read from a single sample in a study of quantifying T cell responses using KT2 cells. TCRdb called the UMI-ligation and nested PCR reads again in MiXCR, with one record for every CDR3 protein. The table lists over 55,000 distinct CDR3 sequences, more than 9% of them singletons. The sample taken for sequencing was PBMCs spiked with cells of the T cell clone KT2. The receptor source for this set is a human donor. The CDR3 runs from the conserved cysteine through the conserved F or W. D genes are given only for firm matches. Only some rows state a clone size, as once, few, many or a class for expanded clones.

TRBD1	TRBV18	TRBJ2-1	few	TGTGCCAGTTCGGGACAGGGCCCCGGCAATGAGCAGTTCTTC	CASSGQGPGNEQFF
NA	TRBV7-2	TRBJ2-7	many	TGTGCCAGCAGCTTAACCTACGAGCAGTACTTC	CASSLTYEQYF
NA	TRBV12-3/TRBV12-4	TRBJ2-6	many	TGTGCCAGCAGTCCACGGACCACAGGGATCGGGGCCAACGTCCTGACTTTC	CASSPRTTGIGANVLTF
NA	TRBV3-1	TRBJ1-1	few	TGTGCCAGCAGCCAGGCCAGCGGGGATCGCCGAGCTTTCTTT	CASSQASGDRRAFF
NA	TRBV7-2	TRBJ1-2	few	TGTGCCAGCAGCGCCGGGTTTCGAGCTAACTATGGCTACACCTTC	CASSAGFRANYGYTF
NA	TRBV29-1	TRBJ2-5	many	TGCAGCGTCGCACCGGGACGCAAAGAGACCCAGTACTTC	CSVAPGRKETQYF
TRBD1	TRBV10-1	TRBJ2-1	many	TGCGCCAGCAGTGGCTCAGGGGGCTTCAATGAGCAGTTCTTC	CASSGSGGFNEQFF
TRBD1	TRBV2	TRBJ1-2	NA	TGTGCCAGCAGAGAGGACAGGCCCTATGGCTACACCTTC	CASREDRPYGYTF
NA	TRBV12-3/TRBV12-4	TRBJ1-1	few	TGTGCCAGCAGTTTGCGGTCTTGGTACAGGGACACTGAAGCTTTCTTT	CASSLRSWYRDTEAFF
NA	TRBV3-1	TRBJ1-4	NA	TGTGCCAGCAGCCAAAGGGGGATAGATGAAAAACTGTTTTTT	CASSQRGIDEKLFF
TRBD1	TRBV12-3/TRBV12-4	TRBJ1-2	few	TGTGCCAGCAGTCGGGACAGGGCAACTAACTATGGCTACACCTTC	CASSRDRATNYGYTF
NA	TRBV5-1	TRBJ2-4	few	TGCGCCAGCAGCTTCGGAGACAAGATAGCCAAAAACATTCAGTACTTC	CASSFGDKIAKNIQYF
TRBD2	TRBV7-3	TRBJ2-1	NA	TGTGCCAGCAGCTTACCGGGCGGGGGAACCTACAATGAGCAGTTCTTC	CASSLPGGGTYNEQFF
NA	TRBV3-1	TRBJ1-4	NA	TGTGCCAGCAGCCAAGGGGAACACCGAAATATTAATGAAAAACTGTTTTTT	CASSQGEHRNINEKLFF
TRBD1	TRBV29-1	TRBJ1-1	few	TGCAGCGTTCAACGGGACAGGGGAGGGACTGAAGCTTTCTTT	CSVQRDRGGTEAFF